The 9 T cell receptor beta chains listed next were all sequenced from one sample in a study of blood T cell repertoires in COVID-19 (dated by TCRdb to the early 2020s). Library construction relied on the immunoSEQ multiplex PCR assay. In its TCRdb copy, this immuneACCESS table keeps in-frame sequences only and misses some clones. Where compared with another copy, unresolved V genes explain less than half of these, and the others have no known cause. The sample data list approximately 330,000 clones, and over 85% of these were observed just once. About a tenth of the sample is in the top ten clones. The sequencing input was PBMCs or T cells enriched from blood (not recorded which). These TCRs come from a woman aged 30 to 39 who had recovered from COVID-19.

The rearrangement uses TRBV5-5 and TRBJ1-5, with D uncertain. Trimming took 0 bases from V and 0 from J, leaving 13 bases between them. Germline V CDR1 and CDR2: SGHKS, YYEKEE (reference sequence). This CDR3 contains 17 residues. CDR3 sequence (DNA): TGTGCCAGCAGCTTGGAGAGGGCGGCTAGTAGCAATCAGCCCCAGCATTTT. It translates to CASSLERAASSNQPQHF. The full variable domain, its missing parts supplied by reference TRBV5-5 and TRBJ1-5, is DAGVTQSPTHLIKTRGQQVTLRCSPISGHKSVSWYQQVLGQGPQFIFQYYEKEERGRGNFPDRFSARQFPNYSSELNVNALLLGDSALYLCASSLERAASSNQPQHFGDGTRLSIL.

The table lists this clone with a count of one. The chain uses TRBV9 and TRBJ2-1; TRBD2 is a possible D gene (5 bases). Germline V gene lookup returns CDR1 SGDLS and CDR2 YYNGEE. The CDR3 runs to 15 residues. With 0 bases removed from V and 10 bases from J, the gap between germline ends came to 17 bases. CDR3 nucleotides: TGTGCCAGCAGCGTAGTAGACTACCCTGGGGAGGAGCAGTTCTTC. Protein: CASSVVDYPGEEQFF.

The V call is TRBV5-1, the J call TRBJ1-3; D is perhaps TRBD1 (5 bases). The CDR3 spans 14 residues. Germline lookup yields CDR1 SGHRS and CDR2 YFSETQ. Trimming left V 4 bases short and J 3 bases short, with 11 bases between. In DNA form, the CDR3 reads TGCGCCAGCAGCCCGACAGTCAGTGGAAACACCATATATTTT. It yields the protein CASSPTVSGNTIYF. The full variable domain, completed using reference TRBV5-1 and TRBJ1-3, is KAGVTQTPRYLIKTRGQQVTLSCSPISGHRSVSWYQQTPGQGLQFLFEYFSETQRNKGNFPGRFSGRQFSNSRSEMNVSTLELGDSALYLCASSPTVSGNTIYFGEGSWLTVV.

The chain employs TRBV9 and TRBJ2-7, with D perhaps matching TRBD1 (5 bases). The ends were cut back, 0 bases at V and 4 bases at J, with 11 bases in the middle. The CDR3 extends over 14 amino acids. Germline CDR1 is SGDLS and CDR2 is YYNGEE. CDR3 in DNA: TGTGCCAGCAGCGTAGAGTCAGGGCGGTACGAGCAGTACTTC. It yields the protein CASSVESGRYEQYF.

This chain joins TRBV4-3 and TRBJ2-2, with 10 bases matching TRBD1. Germline V gene data show CDR1 as LGHNA and CDR2 as YSLEER. Trimming took 4 bases from V and 4 from J; bases not matched to a gene: 6. The CDR3 length is 16 residues. CDR3 region: CASSLRDRGGTGELFF. In DNA form, the CDR3 reads TGCGCCAGCAGCCTAAGGGACAGGGGAGGCACCGGGGAGCTGTTTTTT.

This rearrangement joins TRBV6-4 to TRBJ1-2, with D unclear. The CDR3 sequence is 13 residues long. Trimming removed 3 bases at V and 8 bases at J, with 13 bases between. Germline-derived CDR1 and CDR2 are MRHNA and SNTAGT. The DNA of the CDR3 is TGTGCCAGCAGTGATCGGGTCACGGGAGGCTACACCTTC. Translating gives CASSDRVTGGYTF.

This chain joins TRBV29-1 and TRBJ1-2; tentative D call: TRBD1 (5 bases). Between the trimmed V and J ends, which lost 2 bases and 4 bases, there was a span of 11 bases. The V gene's germline CDR1 is SQVTM and CDR2 ANQGSEA. This CDR3 is built from 13 residues. The CDR3 coding sequence is TGCAGCGTTGAATCAGGCCAGGGCTATGGCTACACCTTC. Its protein is CSVESGQGYGYTF.

This clone turned up a few times. The rearrangement joins TRBV5-1 to TRBJ2-3, with 12 bases aligning to TRBD2. This CDR3 region has 15 residues. The trim removed 4 bases at V and 5 bases at J, leaving 5 bases unmatched. In germline, CDR1 is SGHRS, CDR2 YFSETQ. The chain's CDR3 is CASSLLAGGGDTQYF. The CDR3 DNA reads TGCGCCAGCAGCCTACTAGCGGGAGGTGGAGATACGCAGTATTTT.

The chain combines TRBV19 with TRBJ1-1; 12 nucleotides line up with TRBD1. This CDR3 spans 16 amino acids. The germline V gene has CDR1 LNHDA and CDR2 SQIVND (reference sequence). With 3 bases clipped from V and 3 bases from J, the junction kept 5 bases outside the gene matches. DNA for the CDR3: TGTGCCAGTAGTATGGGTGGGGACAGGGGGCACACTGAAGCTTTCTTT. Protein product: CASSMGGDRGHTEAFF.